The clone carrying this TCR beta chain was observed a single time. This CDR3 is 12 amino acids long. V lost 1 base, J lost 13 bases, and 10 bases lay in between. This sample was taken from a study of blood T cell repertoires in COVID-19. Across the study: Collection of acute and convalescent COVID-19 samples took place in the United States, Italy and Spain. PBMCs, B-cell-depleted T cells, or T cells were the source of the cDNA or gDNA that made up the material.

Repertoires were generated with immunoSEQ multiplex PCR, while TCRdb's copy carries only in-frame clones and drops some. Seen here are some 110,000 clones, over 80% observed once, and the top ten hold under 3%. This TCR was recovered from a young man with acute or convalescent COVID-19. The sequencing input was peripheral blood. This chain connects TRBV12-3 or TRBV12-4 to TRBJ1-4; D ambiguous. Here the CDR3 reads CASSLGQGRLFF. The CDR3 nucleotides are TGTGCCAGCAGTTTAGGGCAAGGGAGACTGTTTTTT.